This T cell receptor (beta chain) was identified during a study of blood T cell repertoires in COVID-19. Using immunoSEQ multiplex PCR, the repertoire was profiled, and TCRdb retains in-frame clones only, with some absent. This table holds some 240,000 clones, approximately 84% found once. What was sequenced was PBMCs or T cells enriched from blood (not recorded which). The clonotype comes from a man over 45 who had recovered from COVID-19.

The CDR3 DNA reads as TGTGCCAGCAGTCCCACAAGAGGAAGCAATCAGCCCCAGCATTTT. This encodes CASSPTRGSNQPQHF. This rearrangement joins TRBV27 to TRBJ1-5; D not resolved. This CDR3 has 15 residues. V was pared by 5 bases and J by 1 base, with 12 bases between. CDR1 is MNHEY and CDR2 is SMNVEV in the germline V gene (reference sequence).